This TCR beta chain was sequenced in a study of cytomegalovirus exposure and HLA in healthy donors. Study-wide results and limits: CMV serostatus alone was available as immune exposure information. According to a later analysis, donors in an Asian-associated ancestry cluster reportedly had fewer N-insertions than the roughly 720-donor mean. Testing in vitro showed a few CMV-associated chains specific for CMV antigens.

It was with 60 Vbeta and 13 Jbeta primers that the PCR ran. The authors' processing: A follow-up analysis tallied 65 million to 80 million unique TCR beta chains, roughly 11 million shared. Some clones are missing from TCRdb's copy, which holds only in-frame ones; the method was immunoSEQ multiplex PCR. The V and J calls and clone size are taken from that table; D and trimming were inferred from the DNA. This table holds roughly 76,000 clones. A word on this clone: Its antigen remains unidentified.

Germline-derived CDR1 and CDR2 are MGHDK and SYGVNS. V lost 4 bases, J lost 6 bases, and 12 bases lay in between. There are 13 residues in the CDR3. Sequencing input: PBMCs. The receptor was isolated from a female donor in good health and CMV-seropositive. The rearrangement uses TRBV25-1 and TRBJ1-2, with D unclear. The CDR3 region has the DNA TGTGCCAGCAGTGGCCCCGGGTCCAATGGCTACACCTTC. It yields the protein CASSGPGSNGYTF.